The entry that follows covers one T cell receptor beta chain sequence. This clonotype was picked up a small number of times. Its antigen is currently not known. No much larger clone is present one base from it, and per-base qualities are unavailable. Receptor libraries were prepared by 5' RACE. The instrument given in TCRdb is Illumina HiSeq 2500. The second PCR ran for about 6 to 12 cycles and used a J-beta primer mix along with a sample-barcoded 5' primer. A template-switch 5' adaptor carrying 12 random nucleotides introduced a unique molecular identifier onto each TCR beta cDNA molecule. Each sample yielded at least 3 million CDR3-containing paired-end reads. All of the RNA was converted into first-strand cDNA using the Mint cDNA synthesis kit, with a TRBC-specific oligonucleotide serving as the primer. All cDNA was treated with uracil-DNA glycosylase and then went through a first 18-cycle PCR with the universal primers M1SS and BC2_uni_R. The study's own analysis went as follows. For normalization, 1 million high-quality reads were randomly selected from each sample, with every read carrying a distinct molecular identifier. Reads with shared molecular identifiers were discarded instead of being binned into consensus sequences. MiTCR, with a Q25 quality threshold and the strictest error-elimination algorithm, was used for CDR3 identification, clonotype clustering and error correction. A nonparametric unseen species model with Euler transformation was used to estimate lower-bound total TCR beta diversity. TCRdb reprocessed the public reads (quality trimming at Q25 with fastp, clone calling with MiXCR) and kept in-frame beta chains. Identical CDR3 proteins give one entry, which carries the most common genes and DNA. The V and J calls and clone size are TCRdb's, not the authors'. The sample table holds under 2 million distinct CDR3 sequences, of which about 35% were seen once. In total, the top ten clones hold approximately 10% of the sample.

This record belongs to a study of blood T cells in healthy people across ages (dated by TCRdb to the mid-2010s). Concerning the study at large: In model experiments, template switching captured roughly one uniquely barcoded TCR beta cDNA molecule for every two T cells. Using deep sequencing normalized with unique cDNA molecular identifiers, the study measured how TCR beta repertoire diversity changes with age. To avoid experimental bias, donors of different ages were distributed randomly across sequencing lanes. The donors were divided into four age groups: young (average approximately 15 years), middle-aged (approximately 41), aged (62) and long-lived (nearly 85). Two additional independent replicas of 1 million unique cDNA reads from the same blood draw were analyzed for two donors (one aged 18 to 30 and one aged 80 or older).

The donors were roughly 39 Caucasian individuals from Russia, aged about 6 to 95 years, who were systemically healthy. Each donor gave ten milliliters of peripheral blood, drawn into EDTA-treated Vacutainer tubes. Ficoll-Paque density-gradient centrifugation was used to isolate PBMCs, with at least 6.5 million obtained per sample. Total RNA, at least 6 micrograms per sample, was extracted from PBMCs with Trizol reagent. The percentages of naive CD45RAhigh/CD27high T cells were determined by flow cytometry on a PBMC aliquot from every donor. The paper's findings and limits, for the study overall: The CMV infection status of donors was not known, potentially confounding age-related changes in expanded clonotypes. Compared with the aged group, more naive CD4+ T cells, fewer expanded clones and increased TCR diversity were shown by the long-lived group, suggesting age selection. Observed TCR beta diversity correlated strongly with the percentage of naive T cells measured by flow cytometry. Because profiling used bulk unsorted PBMCs, naive and antigen-experienced compartments could not be compared conclusively. Observed TCR beta diversity per million T cells fell roughly linearly with age, and a significant reduction was already apparent by age about 43. Estimates of total diversity based on one million sequenced T cells were regarded as lower bounds and as underestimates.

From a lookup of the germline V gene (reference sequence), CDR1 and CDR2 are LNHNV and YYDKDF. The CDR3 has 16 amino acids, counting the end cysteine and phenylalanine. Only the CDR3 portion is preserved as DNA: 48 bases, with reading frame beginning at the first base. The sequence was obtained from a woman in her twenties or thirties in good health. The sample consisted of blood. The rearranged segments are TRBV15 and TRBJ2-5; TRBD2 fits 10 bases in the junction. The J call is doubtful: the DNA matches TRBJ2-7 better. The bases read TGTGCCACCAGCAGTAGCCTAGCGGGGGAAGAGGACGAGCAGTACTTC. Translated, it reads CATSSSLAGEEDEQYF.